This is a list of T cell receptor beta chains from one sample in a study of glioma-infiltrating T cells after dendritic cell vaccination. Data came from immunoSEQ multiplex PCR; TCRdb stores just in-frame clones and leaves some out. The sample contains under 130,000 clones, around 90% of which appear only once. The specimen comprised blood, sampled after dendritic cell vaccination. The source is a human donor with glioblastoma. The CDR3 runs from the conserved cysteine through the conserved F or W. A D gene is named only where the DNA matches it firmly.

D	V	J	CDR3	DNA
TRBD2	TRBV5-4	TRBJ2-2	CASSPGRTTNTGELFF	TGTGCCAGCAGCCCCGGGAGGACTACCAACACCGGGGAGCTGTTTTTT
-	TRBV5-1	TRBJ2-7	CASSLATPAGEQYF	TGCGCCAGCAGCCTAGCGACACCTGCCGGCGAGCAGTACTTC
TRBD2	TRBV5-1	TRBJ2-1	CASSYSGTRNEQFF	TGCGCCAGCAGCTATAGCGGGACTAGGAATGAGCAGTTCTTC
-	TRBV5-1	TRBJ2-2	CASSLAFRENTGELFF	TGCGCCAGCAGCTTGGCCTTCAGGGAGAACACCGGGGAGCTGTTTTTT
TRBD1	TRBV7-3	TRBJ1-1	CASSSYRGTEAFF	TGTGCCAGCAGCTCCTACAGGGGCACTGAAGCTTTCTTT
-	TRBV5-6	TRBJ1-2	CASSLMGTNNYGYTF	TGTGCCAGCAGCTTGATGGGGACTAATAACTATGGCTACACCTTC
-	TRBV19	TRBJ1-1	CASSITQGDTEAFF	TGTGCCAGTAGTATTACACAGGGAGACACTGAAGCTTTCTTT
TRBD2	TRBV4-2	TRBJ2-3	CASSQDPAGSATDTQYF	TGTGCCAGCAGCCAAGATCCAGCGGGAAGCGCCACAGATACGCAGTATTTT
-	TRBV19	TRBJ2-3	CASSSFFPTDTQYF	TGTGCCAGTAGTAGTTTCTTCCCCACAGATACGCAGTATTTT
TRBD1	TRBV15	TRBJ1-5	CATSREQGARLGNQPQHF	TGTGCCACCAGCAGAGAACAGGGGGCTAGGTTGGGCAATCAGCCCCAGCATTTT